This TCR beta chain is drawn from a study of cytomegalovirus exposure and HLA in healthy donors. Study-wide points: TCR beta V- and J-gene trimming was later associated with a missense DCLRE1C variant.

The PCR was carried out with 60 Vbeta primers and 13 Jbeta primers. Produced via immunoSEQ multiplex PCR; TCRdb's table is partial and in-frame only. This table holds 90,000 to 150,000 clones, 75% found once. Regarding this clone: No antigen is known for it.

There are 16 residues in the CDR3. Trimming took 5 bases from V and 2 from J; bases not matched to a gene: 9. Germline CDR1 MNHNY, CDR2 SVGAGI (reference sequence). This TCR was sampled from a woman aged 40 to 50 in good health and CMV-seropositive. V and J are TRBV6-6 and TRBJ1-3, with TRBD1 matching 7 bases. The sequenced material came from PBMCs. This CDR3 is CASSPTGLRAGNTIYF. The CDR3 nucleotides read TGTGCCAGCAGTCCGACAGGGCTGAGAGCTGGAAACACCATATATTTT.